The clone carrying this T cell receptor beta chain was seen more than once but under ten times. Its antigen is unidentified. MiXCR, run by TCRdb on the 5' RACE reads, gives a single entry per CDR3 protein. The sample lists some 37,000 distinct CDR3 sequences; 15% to 20% were seen once. The sample belongs to a study of CD8 T cells in ankylosing spondylitis. Study-level findings and limits: Disease-linked clones proved CD8+ and comparatively uncommon in peripheral blood. In the blood and synovial fluid of reactive arthritis, some motif variants had been previously reported. Made up of fewer than 10 highly homologous variants, a TCR beta motif appeared characteristic of ankylosing spondylitis blood.

The sample consisted of blood. This sequence originates from a male donor with ankylosing spondylitis or in good health (not recorded which).

CDR3 DNA: TGCGCCAGCAGCCGCGGGGGACGTGACAATGAGCAGTTCTTC. Its protein is CASSRGGRDNEQFF. J is TRBJ2-1 and V is TRBV5-1; TRBD2 aligns across 7 bases. The germline V gene has CDR1 SGHRS and CDR2 YFSETQ. After removal of 4 bases from V and 5 bases from J, the junction contained 6 bases not matched to a gene. CDR3 length: 14 amino acids. Complete variable domain (other parts from reference TRBV5-1 and TRBJ2-1): KAGVTQTPRYLIKTRGQQVTLSCSPISGHRSVSWYQQTPGQGLQFLFEYFSETQRNKGNFPGRFSGRQFSNSRSEMNVSTLELGDSALYLCASSRGGRDNEQFFGPGTRLTVL.